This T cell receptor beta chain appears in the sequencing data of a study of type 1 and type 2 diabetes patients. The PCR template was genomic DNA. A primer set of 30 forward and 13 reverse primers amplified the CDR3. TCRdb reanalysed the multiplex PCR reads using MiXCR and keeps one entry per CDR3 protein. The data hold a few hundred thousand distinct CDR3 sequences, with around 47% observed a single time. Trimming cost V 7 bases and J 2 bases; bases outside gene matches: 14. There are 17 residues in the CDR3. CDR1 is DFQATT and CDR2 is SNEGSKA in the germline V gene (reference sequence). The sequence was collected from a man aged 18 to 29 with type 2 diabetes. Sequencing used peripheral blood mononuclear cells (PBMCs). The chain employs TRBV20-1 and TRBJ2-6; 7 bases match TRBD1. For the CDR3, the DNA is TGCAGTGGCCCGCGACAGGGAACTCGGGCTGGGGCCAACGTCCTGACTTTC. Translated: CSGPRQGTRAGANVLTF.